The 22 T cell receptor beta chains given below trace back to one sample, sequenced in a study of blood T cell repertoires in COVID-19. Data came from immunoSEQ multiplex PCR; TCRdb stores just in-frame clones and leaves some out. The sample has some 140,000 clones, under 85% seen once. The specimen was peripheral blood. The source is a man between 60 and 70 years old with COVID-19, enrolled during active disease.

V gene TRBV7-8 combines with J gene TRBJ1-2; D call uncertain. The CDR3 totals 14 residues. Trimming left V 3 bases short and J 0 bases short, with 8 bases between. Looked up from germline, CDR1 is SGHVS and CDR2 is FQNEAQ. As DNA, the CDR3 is TGTGCCAGCAGCTTGGGTACAGCTAACTATGGCTACACCTTC. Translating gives CASSLGTANYGYTF.

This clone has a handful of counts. CDR3 in amino acids: CASSLPPGDTIYF. In DNA, the CDR3 is TGTGCCAGCAGCCTCCCCCCGGGGGACACCATATATTTT. V usage is TRBV13 and J usage is TRBJ1-3, with D possibly TRBD1 on 5 matching bases. The germline V gene has CDR1 PRHDT and CDR2 FYEKMQ (reference sequence). This CDR3 has 13 amino acids. The V end lost 5 bases, the J end lost 8 bases, and 13 bases lay between the germline ends.

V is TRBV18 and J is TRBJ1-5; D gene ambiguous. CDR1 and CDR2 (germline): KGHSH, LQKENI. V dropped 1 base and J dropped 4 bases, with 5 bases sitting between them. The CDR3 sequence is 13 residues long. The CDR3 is CASSPRENQPQHF. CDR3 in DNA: TGTGCCAGCTCACCACGCGAAAATCAGCCCCAGCATTTT.

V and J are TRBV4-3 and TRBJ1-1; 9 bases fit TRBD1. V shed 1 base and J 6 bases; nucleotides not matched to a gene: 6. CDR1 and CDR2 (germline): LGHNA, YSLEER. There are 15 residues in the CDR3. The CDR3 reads CASSQGGQGYPEAFF. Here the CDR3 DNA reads TGCGCCAGCAGCCAAGGGGGACAGGGATACCCTGAAGCTTTCTTT.

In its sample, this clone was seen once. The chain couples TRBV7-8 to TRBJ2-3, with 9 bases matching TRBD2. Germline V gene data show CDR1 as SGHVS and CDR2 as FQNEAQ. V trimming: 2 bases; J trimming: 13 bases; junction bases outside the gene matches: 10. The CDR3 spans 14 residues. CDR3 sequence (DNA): TGTGCCAGCAGCTTACGACTAGCGGAGGGCAGGGAGTATTTT. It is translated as CASSLRLAEGREYF.

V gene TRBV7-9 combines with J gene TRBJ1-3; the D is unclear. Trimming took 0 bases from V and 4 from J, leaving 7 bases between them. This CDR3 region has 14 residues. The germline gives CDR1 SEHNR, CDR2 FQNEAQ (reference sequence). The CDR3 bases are TGTGCCAGCAGCTTAGCGTTCACAGGAAACACCATATATTTT. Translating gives CASSLAFTGNTIYF.

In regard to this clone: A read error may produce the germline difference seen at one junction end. The DNA for the CDR3 is TGTGCTAGCAGCATAGGACAGGGGGCTGGTTTCGAGCAGTACTTC. It specifies CASSIGQGAGFEQYF. The V gene is TRBV7-7, the J gene TRBJ2-7; TRBD1 aligns across 11 bases. CDR3 length equals 15 residues. CDR1 and CDR2 (germline): SSHAT, FNYEAQ (reference sequence). The full variable domain, with the rest looked up from reference TRBV7-7 and TRBJ2-7, is GAGVSQSPRYKVTKRGQDVTLRCDPISSHATLYWYQQALGQGPEFLTYFNYEAQPDKSGLPSDRFSAERPEGSISTLTIQRTEQRDSAMYRCASSIGQGAGFEQYFGPGTRLTVT.

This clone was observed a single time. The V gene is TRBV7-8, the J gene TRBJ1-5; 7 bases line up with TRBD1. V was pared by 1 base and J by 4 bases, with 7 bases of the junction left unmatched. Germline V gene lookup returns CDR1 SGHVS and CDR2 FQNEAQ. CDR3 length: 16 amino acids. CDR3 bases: TGTGCCAGCAGCTTAGACGCCGGGACAGTTAATCAGCCCCAGCATTTT. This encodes CASSLDAGTVNQPQHF.

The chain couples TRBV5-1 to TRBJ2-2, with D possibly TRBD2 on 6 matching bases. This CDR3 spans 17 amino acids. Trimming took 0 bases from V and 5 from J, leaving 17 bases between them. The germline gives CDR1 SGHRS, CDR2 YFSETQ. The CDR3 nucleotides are TGCGCCAGCAGCTTGGCCCATACAACGGGAGTTACCGGGGAGCTGTTTTTT. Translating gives CASSLAHTTGVTGELFF.

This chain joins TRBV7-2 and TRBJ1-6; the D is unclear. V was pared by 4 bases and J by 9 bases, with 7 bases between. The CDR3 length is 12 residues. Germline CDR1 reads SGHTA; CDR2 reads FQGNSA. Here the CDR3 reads CASSSPGSPLHF. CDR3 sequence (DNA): TGTGCCAGCAGCTCCCCGGGTTCACCCCTCCACTTT. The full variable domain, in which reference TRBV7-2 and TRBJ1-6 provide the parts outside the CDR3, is GAGVSQSPSNKVTEKGKDVELRCDPISGHTALYWYRQSLGQGLEFLIYFQGNSAPDKSGLPSDRFSAERTGGSVSTLTIQRTQQEDSAVYLCASSSPGSPLHFGNGTRLTVT.

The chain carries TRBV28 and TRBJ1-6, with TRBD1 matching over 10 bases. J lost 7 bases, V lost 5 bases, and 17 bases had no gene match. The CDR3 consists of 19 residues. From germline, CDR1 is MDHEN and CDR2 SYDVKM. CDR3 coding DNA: TGTGCCAGCAGTCCCCCTCGACAGGGGGCCGCTTGGATGAATTCACCCCTCCACTTT. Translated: CASSPPRQGAAWMNSPLHF.

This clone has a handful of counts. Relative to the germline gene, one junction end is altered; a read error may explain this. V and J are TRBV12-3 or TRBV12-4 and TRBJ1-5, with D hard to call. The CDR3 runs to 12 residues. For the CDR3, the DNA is TGTGCCAGCAGTTTTGAGGGTAGGGAAGCAAGTTTT. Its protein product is CASSFEGREASF.

CDR3 bases: TGTGCCAGCATCCAGGGGGTGGGCTACGAGCAGTACTTC. Amino acids: CASIQGVGYEQYF. The chain employs TRBV28 and TRBJ2-7; 7 nucleotides line up with TRBD1. The CDR3 contains 13 residues. The trim removed 7 bases at V and 3 bases at J, leaving 6 bases unmatched. Germline CDR1 is MDHEN and CDR2 is SYDVKM.

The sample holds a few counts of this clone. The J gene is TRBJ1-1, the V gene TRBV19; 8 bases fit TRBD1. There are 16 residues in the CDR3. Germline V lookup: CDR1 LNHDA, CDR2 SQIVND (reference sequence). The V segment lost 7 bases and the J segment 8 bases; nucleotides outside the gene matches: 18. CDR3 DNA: TGTGCCAGTACCGTAGGACAGGGAAGGAGGGCTAGGGAAGCTTTCTTT. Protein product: CASTVGQGRRAREAFF.

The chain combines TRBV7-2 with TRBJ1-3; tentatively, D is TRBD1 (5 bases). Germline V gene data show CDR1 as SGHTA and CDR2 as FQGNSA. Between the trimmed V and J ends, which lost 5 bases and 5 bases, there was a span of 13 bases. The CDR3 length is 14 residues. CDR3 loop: CASSPDSNRNTIYF. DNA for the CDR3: TGTGCCAGCAGCCCCGACAGCAACAGAAACACCATATATTTT.

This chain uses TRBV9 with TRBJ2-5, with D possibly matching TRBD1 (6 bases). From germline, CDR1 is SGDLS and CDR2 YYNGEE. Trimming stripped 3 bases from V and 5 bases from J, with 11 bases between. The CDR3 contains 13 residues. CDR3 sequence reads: CASSAQGSETQYF. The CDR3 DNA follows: TGTGCCAGCAGCGCCCAGGGGAGCGAGACCCAGTACTTC.

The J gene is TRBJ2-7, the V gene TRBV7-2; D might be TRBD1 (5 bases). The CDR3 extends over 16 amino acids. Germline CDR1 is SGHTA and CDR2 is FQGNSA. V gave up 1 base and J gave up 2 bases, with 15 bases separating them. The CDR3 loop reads CASSLDFALTAYEQYF. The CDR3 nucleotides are TGTGCCAGCAGCTTAGATTTCGCATTGACAGCCTACGAGCAGTACTTC.

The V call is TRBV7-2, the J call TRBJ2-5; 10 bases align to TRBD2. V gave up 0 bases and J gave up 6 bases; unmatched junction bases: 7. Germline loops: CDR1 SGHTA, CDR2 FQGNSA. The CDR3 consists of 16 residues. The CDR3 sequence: CASSLAQSGGAKTQYF. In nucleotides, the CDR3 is TGTGCCAGCAGCTTAGCGCAAAGCGGGGGGGCGAAGACCCAGTACTTC.

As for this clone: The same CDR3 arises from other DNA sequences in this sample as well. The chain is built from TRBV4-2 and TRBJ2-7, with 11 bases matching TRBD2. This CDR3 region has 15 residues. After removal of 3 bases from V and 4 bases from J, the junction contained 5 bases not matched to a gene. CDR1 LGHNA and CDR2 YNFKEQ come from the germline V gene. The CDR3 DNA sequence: TGTGCCAGCAGCCAGGGGACTAGCGGTCTGTACGAGCAGTACTTC. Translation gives CASSQGTSGLYEQYF.

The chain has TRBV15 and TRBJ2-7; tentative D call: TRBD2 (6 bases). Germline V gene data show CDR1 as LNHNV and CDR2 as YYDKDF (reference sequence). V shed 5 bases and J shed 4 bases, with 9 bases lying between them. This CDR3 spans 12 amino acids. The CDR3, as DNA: TGTGCCACCAGCCCGGGGGTGTACGAGCAGTACTTC. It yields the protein CATSPGVYEQYF.

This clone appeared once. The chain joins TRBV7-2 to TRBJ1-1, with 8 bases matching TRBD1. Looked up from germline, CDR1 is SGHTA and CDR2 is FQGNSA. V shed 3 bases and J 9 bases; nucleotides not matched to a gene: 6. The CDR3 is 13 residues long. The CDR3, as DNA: TGTGCCAGCAGCTTTCCGGACAGGGCCCAAGCTTTCTTT. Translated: CASSFPDRAQAFF. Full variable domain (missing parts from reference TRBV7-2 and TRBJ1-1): GAGVSQSPSNKVTEKGKDVELRCDPISGHTALYWYRQSLGQGLEFLIYFQGNSAPDKSGLPSDRFSAERTGGSVSTLTIQRTQQEDSAVYLCASSFPDRAQAFFGQGTRLTVV.

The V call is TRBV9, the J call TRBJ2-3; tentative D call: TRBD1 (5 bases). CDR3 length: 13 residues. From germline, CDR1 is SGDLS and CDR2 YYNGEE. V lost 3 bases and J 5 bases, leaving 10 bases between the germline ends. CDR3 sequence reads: CASSDNTGDTQYF. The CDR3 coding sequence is TGTGCCAGCAGCGATAACACAGGAGATACGCAGTATTTT. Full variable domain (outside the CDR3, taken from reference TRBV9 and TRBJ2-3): DSGVTQTPKHLITATGQRVTLRCSPRSGDLSVYWYQQSLDQGLQFLIQYYNGEERAKGNILERFSAQQFPDLHSELNLSSLELGDSALYFCASSDNTGDTQYFGPGTRLTVL.